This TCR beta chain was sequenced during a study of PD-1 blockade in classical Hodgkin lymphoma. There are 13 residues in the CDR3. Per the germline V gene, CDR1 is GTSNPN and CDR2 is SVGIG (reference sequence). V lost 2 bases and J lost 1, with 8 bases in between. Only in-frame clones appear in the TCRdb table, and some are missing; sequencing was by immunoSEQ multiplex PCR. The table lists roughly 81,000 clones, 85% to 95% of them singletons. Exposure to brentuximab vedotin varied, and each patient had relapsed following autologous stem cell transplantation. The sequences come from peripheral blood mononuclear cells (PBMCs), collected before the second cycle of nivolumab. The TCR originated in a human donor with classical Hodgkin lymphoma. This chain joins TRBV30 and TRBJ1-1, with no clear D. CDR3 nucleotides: TGTGCCTGGAGTATCAGACAGAACACTGAAGCTTTCTTT. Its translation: CAWSIRQNTEAFF.